This T cell receptor (beta chain) was documented in a study of radiotherapy plus CTLA-4 blockade in lung cancer. About this clone: The antigen is not known.

Some clones are missing from TCRdb's copy, which holds only in-frame ones; the method was immunoSEQ multiplex PCR. The profile covers about 40,000 clones, with 75% to 80% appearing a single time and 20% to 30% taken by the ten largest. Study outcomes and limitations: Blood-borne expansion of tumor-derived TCR clones followed radiotherapy plus ipilimumab.

The CDR3 has 14 residues. The J segment lost 2 bases and the V segment lost 5 bases, leaving 3 bases of the junction unmatched. Germline V gives CDR1 LNHNV, CDR2 YYDKDF (reference sequence). The TCR was taken from a human donor with non-small cell lung cancer that progressed on radiotherapy plus ipilimumab. Sequencing was performed on peripheral blood, taken from a patient treated with radiotherapy plus ipilimumab. The chain carries TRBV15 and TRBJ2-5; TRBD2 agrees at 9 bases. The CDR3 is CATSWLAGQETQYF. DNA of the CDR3: TGTGCCACCAGCTGGCTAGCGGGGCAAGAGACCCAGTACTTC.